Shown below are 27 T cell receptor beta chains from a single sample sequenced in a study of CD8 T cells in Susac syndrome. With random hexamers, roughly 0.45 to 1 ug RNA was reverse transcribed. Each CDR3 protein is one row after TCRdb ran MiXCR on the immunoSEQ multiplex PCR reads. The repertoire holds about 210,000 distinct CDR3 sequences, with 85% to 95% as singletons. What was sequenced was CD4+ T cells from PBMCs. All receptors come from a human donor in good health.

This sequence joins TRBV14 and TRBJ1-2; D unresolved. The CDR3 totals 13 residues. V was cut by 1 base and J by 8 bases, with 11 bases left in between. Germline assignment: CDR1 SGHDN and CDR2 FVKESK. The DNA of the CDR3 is TGTGCCAGCAGCCAAGGTACCAGCGGCGGCTACACCTTC. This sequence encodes CASSQGTSGGYTF. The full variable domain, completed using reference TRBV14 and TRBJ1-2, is EAGVTQFPSHSVIEKGQTVTLRCDPISGHDNLYWYRRVMGKEIKFLLHFVKESKQDESGMPNNRFLAERTGGTYSTLKVQPAELEDSGVYFCASSQGTSGGYTFGSGTRLTVV.

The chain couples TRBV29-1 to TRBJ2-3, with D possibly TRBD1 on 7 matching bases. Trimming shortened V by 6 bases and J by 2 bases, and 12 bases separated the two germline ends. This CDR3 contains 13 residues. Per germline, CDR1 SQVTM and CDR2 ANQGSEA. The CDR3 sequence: CSVRGQTTDTQYF. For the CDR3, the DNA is TGCAGCGTGCGGGGACAGACCACAGATACGCAGTATTTT.

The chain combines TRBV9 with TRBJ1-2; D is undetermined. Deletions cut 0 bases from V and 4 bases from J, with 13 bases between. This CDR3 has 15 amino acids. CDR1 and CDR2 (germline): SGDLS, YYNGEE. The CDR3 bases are TGTGCCAGCAGCGTAGGTTGGGCAGTAAGCTATGGCTACACCTTC. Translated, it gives CASSVGWAVSYGYTF.

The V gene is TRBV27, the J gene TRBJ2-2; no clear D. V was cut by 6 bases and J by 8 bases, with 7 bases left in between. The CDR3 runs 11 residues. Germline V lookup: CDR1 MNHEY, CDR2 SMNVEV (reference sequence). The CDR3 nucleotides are TGTGCCAGCAGGTTAACAGGGGAGCTGTTTTTT. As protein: CASRLTGELFF.

This CDR3 reads CASSPDRGSNYGYTF. DNA for the CDR3: TGTGCCAGCAGCCCCGACAGGGGATCTAACTATGGCTACACCTTC. This sequence joins TRBV5-6 and TRBJ1-2; 8 bases map to TRBD1. The J segment lost 0 bases and the V segment lost 4 bases, leaving 5 bases of the junction unmatched. The CDR3 sequence is 15 residues long. The V gene's germline CDR1 is SGHDT and CDR2 YYEEEE.

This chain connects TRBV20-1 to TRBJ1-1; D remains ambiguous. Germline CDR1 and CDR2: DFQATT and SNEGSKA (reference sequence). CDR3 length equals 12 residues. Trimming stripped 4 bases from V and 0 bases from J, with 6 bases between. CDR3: CSAKRVNTEAFF. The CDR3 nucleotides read TGCAGTGCTAAAAGGGTGAACACTGAAGCTTTCTTT.

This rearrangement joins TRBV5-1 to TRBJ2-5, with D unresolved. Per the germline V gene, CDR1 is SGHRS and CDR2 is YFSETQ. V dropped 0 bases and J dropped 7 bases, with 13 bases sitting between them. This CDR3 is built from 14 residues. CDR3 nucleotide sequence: TGCGCCAGCAGCTTGGAGCCGCTATGGGGGACCCAGTACTTC. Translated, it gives CASSLEPLWGTQYF.

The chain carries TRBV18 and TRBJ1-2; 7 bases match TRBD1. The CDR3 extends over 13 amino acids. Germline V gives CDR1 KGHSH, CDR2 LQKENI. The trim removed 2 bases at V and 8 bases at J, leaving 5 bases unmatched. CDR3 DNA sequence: TGTGCCAGCTCACCAGAGGGGGCGCAGGGCTACACCTTC. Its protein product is CASSPEGAQGYTF.

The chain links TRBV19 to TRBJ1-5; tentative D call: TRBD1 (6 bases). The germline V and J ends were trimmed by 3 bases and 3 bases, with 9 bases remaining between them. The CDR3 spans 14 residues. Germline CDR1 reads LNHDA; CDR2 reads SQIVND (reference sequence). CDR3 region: CASSMDSFNQPQHF. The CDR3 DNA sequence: TGTGCCAGTAGTATGGACAGTTTCAATCAGCCCCAGCATTTT.

For the CDR3, the DNA is TGTGCCAGCGGTGAGGGTCAGCCCCAGCATTTT. Amino acids: CASGEGQPQHF. The V and J genes are TRBV12-3 or TRBV12-4 and TRBJ1-5, with unresolved D. The CDR3 consists of 11 residues. Deletions cut 8 bases from V and 6 bases from J, with 8 bases between.

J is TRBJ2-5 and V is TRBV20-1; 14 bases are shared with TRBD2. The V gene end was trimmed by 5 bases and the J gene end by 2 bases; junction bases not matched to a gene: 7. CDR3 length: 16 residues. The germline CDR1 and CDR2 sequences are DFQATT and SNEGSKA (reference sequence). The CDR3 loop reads CSAGRTSGGLQETQYF. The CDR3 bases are TGCAGTGCTGGAAGGACTAGCGGGGGGCTACAAGAGACCCAGTACTTC.

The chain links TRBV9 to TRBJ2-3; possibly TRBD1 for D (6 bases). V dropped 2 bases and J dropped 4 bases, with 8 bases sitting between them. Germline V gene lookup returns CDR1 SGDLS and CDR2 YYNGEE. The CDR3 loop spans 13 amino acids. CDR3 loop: CASSVGQSDTQYF. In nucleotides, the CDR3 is TGTGCCAGCAGCGTTGGACAGTCAGATACGCAGTATTTT.

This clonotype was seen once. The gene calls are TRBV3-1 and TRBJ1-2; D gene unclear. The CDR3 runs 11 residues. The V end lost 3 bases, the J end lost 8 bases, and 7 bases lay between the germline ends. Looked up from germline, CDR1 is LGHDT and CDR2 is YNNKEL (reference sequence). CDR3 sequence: CASSQGRGYTF. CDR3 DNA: TGTGCCAGCAGCCAGGGAAGAGGCTACACCTTC.

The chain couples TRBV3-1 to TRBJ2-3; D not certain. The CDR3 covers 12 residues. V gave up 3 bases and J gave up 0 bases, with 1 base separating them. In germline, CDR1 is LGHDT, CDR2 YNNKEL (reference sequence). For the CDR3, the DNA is TGTGCCAGCAGCCATAGCACAGATACGCAGTATTTT. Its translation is CASSHSTDTQYF.

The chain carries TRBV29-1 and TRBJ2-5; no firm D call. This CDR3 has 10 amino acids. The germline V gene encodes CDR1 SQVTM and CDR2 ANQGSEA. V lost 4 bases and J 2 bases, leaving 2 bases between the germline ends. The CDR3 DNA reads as TGCAGCGTTGGTCAAGAGACCCAGTACTTC. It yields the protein CSVGQETQYF.

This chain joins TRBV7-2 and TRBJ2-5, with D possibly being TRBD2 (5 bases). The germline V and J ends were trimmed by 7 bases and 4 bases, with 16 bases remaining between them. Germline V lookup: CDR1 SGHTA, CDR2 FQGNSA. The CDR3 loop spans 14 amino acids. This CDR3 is CASTPWSGGETQYF. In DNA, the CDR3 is TGTGCCAGCACCCCGTGGAGCGGAGGAGAGACCCAGTACTTC.

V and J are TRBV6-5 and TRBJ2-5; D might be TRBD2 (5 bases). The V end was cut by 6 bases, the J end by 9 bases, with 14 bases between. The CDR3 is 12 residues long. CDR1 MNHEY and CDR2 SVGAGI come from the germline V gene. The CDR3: CASSPRGSPQYF. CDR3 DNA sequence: TGTGCCAGCAGCCCCCGGGGAAGTCCCCAGTACTTC.

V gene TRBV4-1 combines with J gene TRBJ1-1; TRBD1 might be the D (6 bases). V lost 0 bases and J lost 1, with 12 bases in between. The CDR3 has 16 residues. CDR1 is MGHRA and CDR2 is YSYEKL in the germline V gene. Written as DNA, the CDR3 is TGCGCCAGCAGCCAAGATATCGGGACAACGAACACTGAAGCTTTCTTT. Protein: CASSQDIGTTNTEAFF.

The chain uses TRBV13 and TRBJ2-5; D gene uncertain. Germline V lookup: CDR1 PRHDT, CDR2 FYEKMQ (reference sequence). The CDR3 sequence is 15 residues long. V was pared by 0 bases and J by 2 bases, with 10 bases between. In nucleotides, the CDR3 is TGTGCCAGCAGCTTAGGGGGGTTGGGGCAAGAGACCCAGTACTTC. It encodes CASSLGGLGQETQYF.

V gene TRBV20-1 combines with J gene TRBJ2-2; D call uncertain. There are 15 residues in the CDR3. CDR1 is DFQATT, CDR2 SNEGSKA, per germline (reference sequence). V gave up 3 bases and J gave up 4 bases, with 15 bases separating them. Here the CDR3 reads CSASRSEIPTGELFF. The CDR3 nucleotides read TGCAGTGCTAGTCGGAGCGAAATTCCCACCGGGGAGCTGTTTTTT.

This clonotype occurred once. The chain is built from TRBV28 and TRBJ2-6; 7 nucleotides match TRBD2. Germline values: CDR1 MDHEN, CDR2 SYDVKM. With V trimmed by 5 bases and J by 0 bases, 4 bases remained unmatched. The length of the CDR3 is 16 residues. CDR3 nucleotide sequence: TGTGCCAGCAGTCGGGGGGTAGGCTCTGGGGCCAACGTCCTGACTTTC. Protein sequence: CASSRGVGSGANVLTF.

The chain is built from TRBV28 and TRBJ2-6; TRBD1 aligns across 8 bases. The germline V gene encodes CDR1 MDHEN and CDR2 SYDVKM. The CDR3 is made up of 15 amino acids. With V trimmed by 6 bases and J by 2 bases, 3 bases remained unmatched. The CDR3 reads CASRETGAGANVLTF. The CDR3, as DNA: TGTGCCAGCAGGGAGACAGGGGCTGGGGCCAACGTCCTGACTTTC.

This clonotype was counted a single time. CDR3 nucleotide sequence: TGCAGCGACCGACTAGCGGGAAGCACCGGGGAGCTGTTTTTT. Translated, it gives CSDRLAGSTGELFF. The chain joins TRBV29-1 to TRBJ2-2; TRBD2 matches 11 bases. The CDR3 contains 14 residues. Trimming took 7 bases from V and 4 from J; bases not matched to a gene: 5. Germline CDR1 and CDR2: SQVTM and ANQGSEA.

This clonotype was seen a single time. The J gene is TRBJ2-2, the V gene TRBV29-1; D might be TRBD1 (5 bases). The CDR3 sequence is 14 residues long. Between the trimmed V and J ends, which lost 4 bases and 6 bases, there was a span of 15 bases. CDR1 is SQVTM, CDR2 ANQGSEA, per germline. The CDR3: CSVAGRASAGELFF. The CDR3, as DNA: TGCAGCGTTGCCGGCAGGGCCTCCGCCGGGGAGCTGTTTTTT.

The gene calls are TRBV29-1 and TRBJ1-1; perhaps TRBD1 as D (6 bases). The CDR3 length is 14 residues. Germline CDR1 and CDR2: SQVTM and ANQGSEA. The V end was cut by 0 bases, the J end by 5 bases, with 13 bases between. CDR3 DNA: TGCAGCGTTGAAGATCGAACAGGGTGGACTGAAGCTTTCTTT. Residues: CSVEDRTGWTEAFF.

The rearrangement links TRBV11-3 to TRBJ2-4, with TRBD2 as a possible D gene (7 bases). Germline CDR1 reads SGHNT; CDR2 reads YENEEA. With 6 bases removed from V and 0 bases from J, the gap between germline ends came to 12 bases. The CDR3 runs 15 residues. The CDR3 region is CASSEGGGAKNIQYF. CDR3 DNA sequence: TGTGCCAGCAGTGAAGGGGGGGGAGCCAAAAACATTCAGTACTTC.

The CDR3 loop is CASSLGGGPETQYF. The CDR3 DNA is TGCGCCAGCAGCTTGGGAGGGGGTCCGGAGACCCAGTACTTC. V is TRBV5-1 and J is TRBJ2-5; D is possibly TRBD1 (6 bases). V was cut by 0 bases and J by 5 bases, with 11 bases left in between. Germline V gene sequence: CDR1 SGHRS, CDR2 YFSETQ. The CDR3 contains 14 residues. The complete variable domain, with remaining parts taken from reference TRBV5-1 and TRBJ2-5, reads KAGVTQTPRYLIKTRGQQVTLSCSPISGHRSVSWYQQTPGQGLQFLFEYFSETQRNKGNFPGRFSGRQFSNSRSEMNVSTLELGDSALYLCASSLGGGPETQYFGPGTRLLVL.